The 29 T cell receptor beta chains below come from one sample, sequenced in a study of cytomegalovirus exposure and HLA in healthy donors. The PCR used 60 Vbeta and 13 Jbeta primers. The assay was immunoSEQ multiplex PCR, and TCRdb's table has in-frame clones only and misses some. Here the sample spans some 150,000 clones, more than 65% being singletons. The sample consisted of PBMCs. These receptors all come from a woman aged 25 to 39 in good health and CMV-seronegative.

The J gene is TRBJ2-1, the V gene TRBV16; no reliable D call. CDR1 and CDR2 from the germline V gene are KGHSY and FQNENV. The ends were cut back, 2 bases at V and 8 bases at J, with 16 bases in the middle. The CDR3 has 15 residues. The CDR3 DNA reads TGTGCCAGCAGCCAACGAGAAGGAGAGAAGGATGAGCAGTTCTTC. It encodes CASSQREGEKDEQFF.

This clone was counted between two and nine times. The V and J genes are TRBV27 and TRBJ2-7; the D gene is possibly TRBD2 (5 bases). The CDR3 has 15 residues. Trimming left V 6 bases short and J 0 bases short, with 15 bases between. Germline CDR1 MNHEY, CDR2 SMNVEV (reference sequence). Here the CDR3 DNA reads TGTGCCAGCAGCCCATCTCGGGCGGGCTCCTACGAGCAGTACTTC. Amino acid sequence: CASSPSRAGSYEQYF.

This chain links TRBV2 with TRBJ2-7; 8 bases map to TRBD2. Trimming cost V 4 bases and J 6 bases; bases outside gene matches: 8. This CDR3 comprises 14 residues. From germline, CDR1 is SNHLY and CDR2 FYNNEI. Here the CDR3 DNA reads TGTGCCAGCAGTGGTTTCGGGGGGGCACCCGAGCAGTACGTC. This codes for CASSGFGGAPEQYV.

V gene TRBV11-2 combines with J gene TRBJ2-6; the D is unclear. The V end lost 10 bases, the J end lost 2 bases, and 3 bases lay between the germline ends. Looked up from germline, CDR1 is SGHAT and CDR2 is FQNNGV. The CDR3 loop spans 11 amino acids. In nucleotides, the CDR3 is TGTGCCATAGCTGGGGCCAACGTCCTGACTTTC. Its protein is CAIAGANVLTF.

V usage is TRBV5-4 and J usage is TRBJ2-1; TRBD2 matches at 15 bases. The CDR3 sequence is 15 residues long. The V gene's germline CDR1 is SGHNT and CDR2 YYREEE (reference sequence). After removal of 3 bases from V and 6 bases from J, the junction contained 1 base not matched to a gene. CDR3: CASSSGLAGGNEQFF. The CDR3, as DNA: TGTGCCAGCAGCTCGGGACTAGCGGGAGGCAATGAGCAGTTCTTC.

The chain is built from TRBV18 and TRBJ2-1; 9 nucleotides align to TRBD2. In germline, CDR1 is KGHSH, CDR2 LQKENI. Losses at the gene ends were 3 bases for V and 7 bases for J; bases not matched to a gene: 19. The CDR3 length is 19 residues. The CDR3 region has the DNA TGTGCCAGCTCACCCGCTGCCGTAGCGGGAGCGGGAGGCGGTAATGAGCAGTTCTTC. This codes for CASSPAAVAGAGGGNEQFF.

CDR3 residues: CASSLAVGGRETQYF. CDR3 DNA: TGTGCCAGCAGCTTAGCGGTCGGGGGTCGGGAGACCCAGTACTTC. The chain is built from TRBV7-9 and TRBJ2-5; the D gene is possibly TRBD2 (6 bases). Trimming removed 0 bases at V and 5 bases at J, with 13 bases between. Germline V gene data show CDR1 as SEHNR and CDR2 as FQNEAQ (reference sequence). This CDR3 contains 15 residues.

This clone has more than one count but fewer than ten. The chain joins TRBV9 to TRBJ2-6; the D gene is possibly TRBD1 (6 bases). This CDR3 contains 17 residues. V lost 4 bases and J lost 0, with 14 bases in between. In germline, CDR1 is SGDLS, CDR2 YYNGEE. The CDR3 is CASSPWTVRSGANVLTF. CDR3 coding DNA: TGTGCCAGCAGCCCCTGGACAGTTCGCTCTGGGGCCAACGTCCTGACTTTC.

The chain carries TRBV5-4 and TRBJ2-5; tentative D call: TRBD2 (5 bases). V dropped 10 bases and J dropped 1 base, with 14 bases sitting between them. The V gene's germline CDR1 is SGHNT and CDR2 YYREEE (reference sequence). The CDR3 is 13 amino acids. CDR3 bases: TGTGCCTTGCGGCCTAGCCGCCAAGAGACCCAGTACTTC. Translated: CALRPSRQETQYF.

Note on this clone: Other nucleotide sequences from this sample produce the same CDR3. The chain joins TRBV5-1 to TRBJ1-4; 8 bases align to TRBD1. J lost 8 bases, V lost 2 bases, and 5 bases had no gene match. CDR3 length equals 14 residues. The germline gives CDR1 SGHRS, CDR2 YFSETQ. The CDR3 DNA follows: TGCGCCAGCAGCTTAGGACAGGGTAACGAAAAACTGTTTTTT. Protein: CASSLGQGNEKLFF. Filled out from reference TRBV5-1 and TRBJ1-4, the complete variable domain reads KAGVTQTPRYLIKTRGQQVTLSCSPISGHRSVSWYQQTPGQGLQFLFEYFSETQRNKGNFPGRFSGRQFSNSRSEMNVSTLELGDSALYLCASSLGQGNEKLFFGSGTQLSVL.

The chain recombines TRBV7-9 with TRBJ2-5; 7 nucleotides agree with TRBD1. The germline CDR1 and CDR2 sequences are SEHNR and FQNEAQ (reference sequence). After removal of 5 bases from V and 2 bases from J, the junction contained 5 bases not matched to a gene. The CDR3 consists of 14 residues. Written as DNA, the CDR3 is TGTGCCAGCAGCCTTCAACAGGGGCAAGAGACCCAGTACTTC. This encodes CASSLQQGQETQYF.

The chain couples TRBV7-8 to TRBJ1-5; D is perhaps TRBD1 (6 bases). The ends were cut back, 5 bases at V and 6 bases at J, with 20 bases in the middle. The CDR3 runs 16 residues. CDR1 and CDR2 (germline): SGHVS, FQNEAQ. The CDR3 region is CASSPEQGRAGQPQHF. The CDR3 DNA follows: TGTGCCAGCAGCCCAGAACAGGGAAGGGCGGGTCAGCCCCAGCATTTT.

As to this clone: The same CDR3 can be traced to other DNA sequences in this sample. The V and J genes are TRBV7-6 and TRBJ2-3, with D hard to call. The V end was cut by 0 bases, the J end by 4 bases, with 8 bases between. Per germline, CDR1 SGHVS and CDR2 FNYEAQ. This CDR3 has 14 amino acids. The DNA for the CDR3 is TGTGCCAGCAGCTTAGCGCTCGCAGCAGATACGCAGTATTTT. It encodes CASSLALAADTQYF.

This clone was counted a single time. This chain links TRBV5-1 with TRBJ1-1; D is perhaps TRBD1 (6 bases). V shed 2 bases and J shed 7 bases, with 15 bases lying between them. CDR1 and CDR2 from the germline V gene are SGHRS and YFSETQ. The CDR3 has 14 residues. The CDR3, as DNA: TGCGCCAGCAGCTTCTCAGGGGATGGTGATGAAGCTTTCTTT. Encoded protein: CASSFSGDGDEAFF. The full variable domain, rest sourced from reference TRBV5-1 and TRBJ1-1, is KAGVTQTPRYLIKTRGQQVTLSCSPISGHRSVSWYQQTPGQGLQFLFEYFSETQRNKGNFPGRFSGRQFSNSRSEMNVSTLELGDSALYLCASSFSGDGDEAFFGQGTRLTVV.

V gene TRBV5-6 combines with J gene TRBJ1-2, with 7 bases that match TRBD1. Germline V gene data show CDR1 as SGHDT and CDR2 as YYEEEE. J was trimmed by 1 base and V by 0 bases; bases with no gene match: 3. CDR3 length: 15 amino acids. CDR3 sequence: CASSLDRGLNYGYTF. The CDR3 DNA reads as TGTGCCAGCAGCTTGGACAGGGGACTTAACTATGGCTACACCTTC.

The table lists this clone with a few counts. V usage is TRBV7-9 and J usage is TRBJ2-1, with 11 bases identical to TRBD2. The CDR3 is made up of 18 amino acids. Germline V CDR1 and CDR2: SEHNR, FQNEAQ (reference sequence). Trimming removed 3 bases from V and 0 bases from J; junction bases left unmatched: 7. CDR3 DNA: TGTGCCAGCAGCTTGCCTAGCGGGGGGAAACCCTCCTACAATGAGCAGTTCTTC. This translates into CASSLPSGGKPSYNEQFF.

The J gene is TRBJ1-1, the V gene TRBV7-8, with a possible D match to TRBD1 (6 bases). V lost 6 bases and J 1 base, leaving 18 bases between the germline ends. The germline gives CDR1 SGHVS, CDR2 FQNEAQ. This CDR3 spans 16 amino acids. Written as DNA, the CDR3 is TGTGCCAGCAGACCCTGGGTCATCAGGGGGAACACTGAAGCTTTCTTT. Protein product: CASRPWVIRGNTEAFF.

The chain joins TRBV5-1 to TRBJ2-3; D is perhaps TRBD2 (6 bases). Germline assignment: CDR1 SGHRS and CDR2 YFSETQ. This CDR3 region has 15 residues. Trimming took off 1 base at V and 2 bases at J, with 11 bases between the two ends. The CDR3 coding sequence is TGCGCCAGCAGCTTGATGGCGGGGTTCACAGATACGCAGTATTTT. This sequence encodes CASSLMAGFTDTQYF.

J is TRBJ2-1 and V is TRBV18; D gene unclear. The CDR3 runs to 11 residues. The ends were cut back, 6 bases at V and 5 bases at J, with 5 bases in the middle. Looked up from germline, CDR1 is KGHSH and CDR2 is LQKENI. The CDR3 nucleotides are TGTGCCAGCTCCCTAGACAATGAGCAGTTCTTC. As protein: CASSLDNEQFF.

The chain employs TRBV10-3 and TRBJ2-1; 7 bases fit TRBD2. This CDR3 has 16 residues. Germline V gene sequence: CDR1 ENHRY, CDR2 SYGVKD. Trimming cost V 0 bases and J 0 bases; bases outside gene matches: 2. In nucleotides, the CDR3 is TGTGCCATCAGTGAGTCTGGCGGGGGCTCCTACAATGAGCAGTTCTTC. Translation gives CAISESGGGSYNEQFF.

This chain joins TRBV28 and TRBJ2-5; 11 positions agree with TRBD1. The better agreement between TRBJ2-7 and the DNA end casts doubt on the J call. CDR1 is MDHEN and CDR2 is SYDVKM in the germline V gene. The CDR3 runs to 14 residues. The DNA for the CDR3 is TGTGCCAGCACCCCGGGGACAGGGGGCTACGAGCAGTACTTC. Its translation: CASTPGTGGYEQYF.

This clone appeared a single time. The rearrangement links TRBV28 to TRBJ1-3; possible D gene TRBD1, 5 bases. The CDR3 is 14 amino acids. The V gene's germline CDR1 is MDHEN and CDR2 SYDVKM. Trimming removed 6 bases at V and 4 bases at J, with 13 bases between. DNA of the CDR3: TGTGCCAGCAGCCAGACAGCCATCGGAAACACCATATATTTT. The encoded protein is CASSQTAIGNTIYF. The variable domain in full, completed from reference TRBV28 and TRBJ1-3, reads DVKVTQSSRYLVKRTGEKVFLECVQDMDHENMFWYRQDPGLGLRLIYFSYDVKMKEKGDIPEGYSVSREKKERFSLILESASTNQTSMYLCASSQTAIGNTIYFGEGSWLTVV.

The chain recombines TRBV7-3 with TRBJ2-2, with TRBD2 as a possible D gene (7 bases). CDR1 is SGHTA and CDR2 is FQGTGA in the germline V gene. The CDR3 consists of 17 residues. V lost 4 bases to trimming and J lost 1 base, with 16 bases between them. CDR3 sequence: CASSSAPGGGNTGELFF. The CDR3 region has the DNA TGTGCCAGCAGCTCCGCCCCGGGGGGCGGGAACACCGGGGAGCTGTTTTTT.

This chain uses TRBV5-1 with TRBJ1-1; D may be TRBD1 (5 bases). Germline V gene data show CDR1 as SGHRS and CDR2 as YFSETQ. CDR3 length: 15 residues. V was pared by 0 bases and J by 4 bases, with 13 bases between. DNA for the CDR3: TGCGCCAGCAGCTTGGACGGCAGGGTAGTCACTGAAGCTTTCTTT. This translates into CASSLDGRVVTEAFF. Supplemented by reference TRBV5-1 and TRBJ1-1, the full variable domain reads KAGVTQTPRYLIKTRGQQVTLSCSPISGHRSVSWYQQTPGQGLQFLFEYFSETQRNKGNFPGRFSGRQFSNSRSEMNVSTLELGDSALYLCASSLDGRVVTEAFFGQGTRLTVV.

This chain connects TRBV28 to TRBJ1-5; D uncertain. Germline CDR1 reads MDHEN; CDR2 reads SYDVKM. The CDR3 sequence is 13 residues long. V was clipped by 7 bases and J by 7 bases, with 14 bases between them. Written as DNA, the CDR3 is TGTGCCAGCACCCGCGCGGGGATCCAGCCCCAGCATTTT. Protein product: CASTRAGIQPQHF.

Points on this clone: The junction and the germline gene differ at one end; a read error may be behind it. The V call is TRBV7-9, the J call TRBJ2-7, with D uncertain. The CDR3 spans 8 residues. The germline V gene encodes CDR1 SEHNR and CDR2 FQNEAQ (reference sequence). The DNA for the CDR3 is TGTTCCAGCAGCCCTAAGTACTTC. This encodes CSSSPKYF.

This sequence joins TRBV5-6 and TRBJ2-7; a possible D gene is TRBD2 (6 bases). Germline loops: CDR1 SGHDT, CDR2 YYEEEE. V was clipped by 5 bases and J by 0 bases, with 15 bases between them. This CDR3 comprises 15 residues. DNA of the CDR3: TGTGCCAGCAGTCGTGGACTATCCTCCTCCTACGAGCAGTACTTC. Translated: CASSRGLSSSYEQYF. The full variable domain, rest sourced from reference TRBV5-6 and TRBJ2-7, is DAGVTQSPTHLIKTRGQQVTLRCSPKSGHDTVSWYQQALGQGPQFIFQYYEEEERQRGNFPDRFSGHQFPNYSSELNVNALLLGDSALYLCASSRGLSSSYEQYFGPGTRLTVT.

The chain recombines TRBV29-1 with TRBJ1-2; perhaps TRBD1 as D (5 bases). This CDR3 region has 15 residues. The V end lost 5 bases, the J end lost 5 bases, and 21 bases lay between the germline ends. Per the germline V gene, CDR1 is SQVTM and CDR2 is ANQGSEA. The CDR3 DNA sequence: TGCAGCGTTTTCTTCCTTGCGCAGGGCCTTTATGGCTACACCTTC. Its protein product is CSVFFLAQGLYGYTF. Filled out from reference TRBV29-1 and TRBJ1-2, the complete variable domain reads SAVISQKPSRDICQRGTSLTIQCQVDSQVTMMFWYRQQPGQSLTLIATANQGSEATYESGFVIDKFPISRPNLTFSTLTVSNMSPEDSSIYLCSVFFLAQGLYGYTFGSGTRLTVV.

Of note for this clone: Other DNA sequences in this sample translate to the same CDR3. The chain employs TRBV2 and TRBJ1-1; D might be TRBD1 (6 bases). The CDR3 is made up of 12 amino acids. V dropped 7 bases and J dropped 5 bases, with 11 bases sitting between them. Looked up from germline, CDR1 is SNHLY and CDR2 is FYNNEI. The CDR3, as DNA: TGTGCCAGCATAGGGGGTGGGACTGAAGCTTTCTTT. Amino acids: CASIGGGTEAFF.